The T cell receptor (beta chain) under discussion was sequenced for a study of cytomegalovirus exposure and HLA in healthy donors. Study information: Approximately 180 million T cells yielded about 120 million unique TCR beta sequences, as an earlier analysis found.

13 Jbeta primers and 60 Vbeta primers were used for the PCR. Clones were read by immunoSEQ multiplex PCR, and TCRdb kept only the in-frame ones, dropping some. The table shows about 150,000 clones, with 80% to 90% occurring only once. Germline assignment: CDR1 SGHDN and CDR2 FVKESK. With 4 bases removed from V and 1 base from J, the gap between germline ends came to 7 bases. CDR3 length: 14 residues. The receptor was isolated from a woman aged 35 to 49 in good health and CMV-seropositive. The specimen sequenced was PBMCs. The V and J genes are TRBV14 and TRBJ1-4; D is unclear. Here the CDR3 reads CASSLRLTNEKLFF. DNA of the CDR3: TGTGCCAGCAGCCTGAGGCTAACTAATGAAAAACTGTTTTTT.